This T cell receptor (beta chain) originates from a study of early T cells in non-severe SARS-CoV-2 infection (dated by TCRdb to the early 2020s). Describing the broader study: Bulk RNA from unsorted whole blood was used for TCR sequencing, so alpha and beta chains could not be paired. What the authors observed across the whole study: VDJdb matching was skewed toward anti-spike CD8 responses, so virus-specific expansions were likely underestimated and private and CD4 specificities were missed.

In its sample, this clonotype was seen many times. The antigen it recognizes is unknown. Within one base of it there is no much larger clone, and no base qualities were kept. The study was a case-control design nested within a healthcare worker cohort in London, UK, with weekly nasopharyngeal swab PCR tests and blood sampling. Healthcare workers were recruited between 23 and 31 March 2020, during the week of the UK lockdown, and were followed weekly for up to roughly 15 weeks. To prepare the library, 5' RACE was applied. Instrument used: NextSeq 500. To correct for sequencing error and PCR bias, the TCR library protocol tagged individual cDNA molecules with unique molecular identifiers. Both TCR alpha and beta chains were sequenced, and tight co-correlation was observed between alpha and beta sequence abundances in each sample. In the authors' own workflow: Decombinator V4 was used to perform V gene, J gene and CDR3 annotation of TCR sequences. Expanded TCRs were defined as changing significantly between any two time points under a Poisson model with p below 0.0001. TCR abundances were normalised to the total number of TCRs sequenced per sample and expressed as counts per million. MAIT TCRs were defined by TRAV1-2 paired with TRAJ12, TRAJ20 or TRAJ33, and iNKT TCRs by TRAV10 paired with TRAJ18. A search of VDJdb, accessed on 1 November 2021, was run for TCRs annotated to CMV, EBV and SARS-CoV-2, with TCRs annotated for multiple antigens excluded. TCRdb applied fastp at Q25 and MiXCR to the public reads, then kept only in-frame beta chains. CDR3 protein duplicates are merged, each entry listing the most common genes and DNA. TCRdb, not the original authors, processed these V and J calls. This sample has tens of thousands of distinct CDR3 sequences in its table, and about 5.6% of those were observed once. In total, the top ten clones hold 6.8% of the sample.

CDR1 and CDR2, looked up from the germline V gene, are KGHSH and LQKENI. V gives up 0 bases and J gives up 4 bases, and the segment between their germline ends measures 9 bases. The CDR3 goes from the cysteine to the phenylalanine over 14 residues. CDR3 DNA only is kept here, 42 bases in frame from base 1. The source is an adult who was a healthcare worker with PCR-confirmed SARS-CoV-2 infection or an uninfected control (not recorded which). Sequencing was performed on whole blood. The rearrangement joined TRBV18 to TRBJ2-5; a confident D gene designation cannot be given. CDR3 reads: CASSPPPSLETQYF. Here is the DNA: TGTGCCAGCTCACCACCCCCCTCGCTAGAGACCCAGTACTTC.